These T cell receptor beta chains were read from a single sample in a study of blood T cell repertoires in COVID-19. The table came from immunoSEQ multiplex PCR; TCRdb's copy has only in-frame clones and leaves some out. Here the sample spans 92,000 or so clones, approximately 75% being singletons. Sample: peripheral blood. All receptors derive from a woman aged 80 or older with acute or convalescent COVID-19. The CDR3 runs from the conserved cysteine through the conserved F or W. A D gene is named only where the DNA matches it firmly. Clone size is shown for a subset of rows, as once, few, many or a class of expanded clone.

clone_size: -; d_call: -; v_call: TRBV5-1; j_call: TRBJ2-5; cdr3_aa: CASSLSVGSQETQYF; cdr3_nt: TGCGCCAGCAGCTTGTCGGTCGGGAGCCAAGAGACCCAGTACTTC
clone_size: -; d_call: -; v_call: TRBV18; j_call: TRBJ1-2; cdr3_aa: CASSPTARGGYTF; cdr3_nt: TGTGCCAGCTCACCCACGGCTAGGGGTGGCTACACCTTC
clone_size: -; d_call: -; v_call: TRBV7-9; j_call: TRBJ1-4; cdr3_aa: CAAGAEGEKLFF; cdr3_nt: TGTGCCGCAGGGGCAGAGGGGGAAAAACTGTTTTTT
clone_size: -; d_call: -; v_call: TRBV10-3; j_call: TRBJ1-1; cdr3_aa: CAISPATVNTEAFF; cdr3_nt: TGTGCCATCAGCCCCGCCACAGTGAACACTGAAGCTTTCTTT
clone_size: -; d_call: -; v_call: TRBV6-2/TRBV6-3; j_call: TRBJ1-4; cdr3_aa: CASSSIEDGKLFF; cdr3_nt: TGTGCCAGCAGTTCAATAGAGGATGGAAAACTGTTTTTT
clone_size: -; d_call: -; v_call: TRBV19; j_call: TRBJ1-2; cdr3_aa: CASSINLDSDYGYTF; cdr3_nt: TGTGCCAGTAGTATCAATCTCGACAGTGACTATGGCTACACCTTC
clone_size: -; d_call: TRBD2; v_call: TRBV3-1/TRBV3-2; j_call: TRBJ2-5; cdr3_aa: CASSQPGGGAGTQYF; cdr3_nt: TGTGCCAGCAGCCAACCGGGGGGAGGAGCGGGGACCCAGTACTTC
clone_size: once; d_call: -; v_call: TRBV12-3/TRBV12-4; j_call: TRBJ1-3; cdr3_aa: CASSLGNTIYF; cdr3_nt: TGTGCCAGCAGTCTTGGAAACACCATATATTTT
clone_size: once; d_call: -; v_call: TRBV18; j_call: TRBJ1-6; cdr3_aa: CASSPRDTDSPLHF; cdr3_nt: TGTGCCAGCTCACCCCGGGACACCGATTCACCCCTCCACTTT
clone_size: -; d_call: -; v_call: TRBV6-5; j_call: TRBJ1-3; cdr3_aa: CASAARSGNTIYF; cdr3_nt: TGTGCCAGCGCGGCCAGATCTGGAAACACCATATATTTT
clone_size: -; d_call: -; v_call: TRBV19; j_call: TRBJ2-3; cdr3_aa: CASSQLATRYF; cdr3_nt: TGTGCCAGTTCTCAGCTAGCGACAAGGTATTTT
clone_size: -; d_call: TRBD1; v_call: TRBV30; j_call: TRBJ1-1; cdr3_aa: CASKQGALPEAFF; cdr3_nt: TGTGCCTCGAAGCAGGGGGCGCTCCCTGAAGCTTTCTTT
clone_size: -; d_call: -; v_call: TRBV12-3/TRBV12-4; j_call: TRBJ2-7; cdr3_aa: CASSLYFYEQYF; cdr3_nt: TGTGCCAGCAGTTTATATTTCTACGAGCAGTACTTC
clone_size: many; d_call: -; v_call: TRBV5-6; j_call: TRBJ2-5; cdr3_aa: CASSSNPQPTETQYF; cdr3_nt: TGTGCCAGCAGCTCGAACCCACAGCCGACGGAGACCCAGTACTTC
clone_size: -; d_call: -; v_call: TRBV7-2; j_call: TRBJ2-7; cdr3_aa: CASNHGHSYEQYF; cdr3_nt: TGTGCCAGCAACCATGGACATTCCTACGAGCAGTACTTC
clone_size: once; d_call: TRBD2; v_call: TRBV5-8; j_call: TRBJ2-2; cdr3_aa: CASSSPGLVVIGELFF; cdr3_nt: TGTGCCAGCAGCTCCCCGGGACTAGTGGTAATCGGGGAGCTGTTTTTT
clone_size: -; d_call: -; v_call: TRBV9; j_call: TRBJ2-2; cdr3_aa: CASSVGGSGELFF; cdr3_nt: TGTGCCAGCAGCGTAGGCGGTTCCGGGGAGCTGTTTTTT
clone_size: -; d_call: -; v_call: TRBV7-2; j_call: TRBJ2-7; cdr3_aa: CASRTSGISYEQYF; cdr3_nt: TGTGCCAGCAGGACCAGCGGAATATCCTACGAGCAGTACTTC
clone_size: -; d_call: -; v_call: TRBV7-8; j_call: TRBJ2-6; cdr3_aa: CASSSMALFSGANVLTF; cdr3_nt: TGTGCCAGCAGCTCCATGGCCCTCTTCTCTGGGGCCAACGTCCTGACTTTC
clone_size: once; d_call: -; v_call: TRBV2; j_call: TRBJ1-1; cdr3_aa: CASSPLGQGTEAFF; cdr3_nt: TGTGCCAGCAGCCCTTTGGGCCAGGGCACTGAAGCTTTCTTT
clone_size: -; d_call: -; v_call: TRBV12-2; j_call: TRBJ1-1; cdr3_aa: CASYRRHLPNTEAFF; cdr3_nt: TGTGCAAGCTACCGGCGGCACCTTCCGAACACTGAAGCTTTCTTT
clone_size: -; d_call: -; v_call: TRBV7-9; j_call: TRBJ1-2; cdr3_aa: CASSQTGYTYGYTF; cdr3_nt: TGTGCCAGCAGCCAAACAGGCTATACCTATGGCTACACCTTC
clone_size: -; d_call: -; v_call: TRBV10-3; j_call: TRBJ2-2; cdr3_aa: CAISEPPAGELFF; cdr3_nt: TGTGCCATCAGTGAGCCGCCGGCCGGGGAGCTGTTTTTT
clone_size: -; d_call: -; v_call: TRBV4-3; j_call: TRBJ1-2; cdr3_aa: CASSVITGYNYGYTF; cdr3_nt: TGCGCCAGCAGCGTAATCACAGGGTATAACTATGGCTACACCTTC
clone_size: -; d_call: TRBD1; v_call: TRBV4-1; j_call: TRBJ1-2; cdr3_aa: CASSQGSDRAEGYTF; cdr3_nt: TGCGCCAGCAGCCAGGGATCGGACAGGGCGGAGGGCTACACCTTC
clone_size: -; d_call: -; v_call: TRBV4-1; j_call: TRBJ1-2; cdr3_aa: CASSPGEGGNYGYTF; cdr3_nt: TGCGCCAGCAGCCCGGGGGAGGGAGGGAACTATGGCTACACCTTC
clone_size: -; d_call: -; v_call: TRBV24-1; j_call: TRBJ1-2; cdr3_aa: CATSDSHMGLGYGYTF; cdr3_nt: TGTGCCACCAGTGATTCGCACATGGGGCTAGGCTATGGCTACACCTTC
clone_size: -; d_call: -; v_call: TRBV12-3/TRBV12-4; j_call: TRBJ2-1; cdr3_aa: CASSRADDNEQFF; cdr3_nt: TGTGCCAGCAGCAGGGCAGACGACAATGAGCAGTTCTTC
clone_size: -; d_call: -; v_call: TRBV5-8; j_call: TRBJ1-1; cdr3_aa: CASSSGDAPRNTEAFF; cdr3_nt: TGTGCCAGCAGCTCAGGGGACGCCCCTCGGAACACTGAAGCTTTCTTT
clone_size: -; d_call: -; v_call: TRBV7-2; j_call: TRBJ1-6; cdr3_aa: CASSLGDERARSYNSPLHF; cdr3_nt: TGTGCCAGCAGCTTAGGAGACGAGCGGGCGCGATCCTATAATTCACCCCTCCACTTT
clone_size: -; d_call: -; v_call: TRBV4-2; j_call: TRBJ1-2; cdr3_aa: CASSQETGSNYGYTF; cdr3_nt: TGTGCCAGCAGCCAAGAAACAGGGTCTAACTATGGCTACACCTTC
clone_size: -; d_call: -; v_call: TRBV27; j_call: TRBJ1-2; cdr3_aa: CASSYSGGRYGYTF; cdr3_nt: TGTGCCAGCAGTTATTCGGGGGGAAGGTATGGCTACACCTTC
clone_size: -; d_call: -; v_call: TRBV2; j_call: TRBJ1-1; cdr3_aa: CASSEWKDLNTEAFF; cdr3_nt: TGTGCCAGCAGTGAGTGGAAGGACTTGAACACTGAAGCTTTCTTT
clone_size: -; d_call: TRBD1; v_call: TRBV5-1; j_call: TRBJ1-1; cdr3_aa: CASSLEPGTGYTEAFF; cdr3_nt: TGCGCCAGCAGCTTGGAACCCGGGACAGGGTACACTGAAGCTTTCTTT
clone_size: -; d_call: -; v_call: TRBV4-1; j_call: TRBJ2-5; cdr3_aa: CASSSDPGAQETQYF; cdr3_nt: TGCGCCAGCAGCTCCGACCCAGGGGCTCAAGAGACCCAGTACTTC
clone_size: -; d_call: -; v_call: TRBV18; j_call: TRBJ1-1; cdr3_aa: CASSPPRGLNTEAFF; cdr3_nt: TGTGCCAGCTCACCACCCAGGGGTTTGAACACTGAAGCTTTCTTT
clone_size: -; d_call: -; v_call: TRBV6-5; j_call: TRBJ2-1; cdr3_aa: CASSQQGYNEQFF; cdr3_nt: TGTGCCAGCAGTCAACAGGGCTACAATGAGCAGTTCTTC
clone_size: once; d_call: TRBD1; v_call: TRBV19; j_call: TRBJ2-2; cdr3_aa: CATGQNTGELFF; cdr3_nt: TGTGCGACAGGGCAAAACACCGGGGAGCTGTTTTTT
clone_size: -; d_call: -; v_call: TRBV18; j_call: TRBJ1-6; cdr3_aa: CASSPDINSPLHF; cdr3_nt: TGTGCCAGCTCACCAGACATTAATTCACCCCTCCACTTT
clone_size: -; d_call: TRBD2; v_call: TRBV7-2; j_call: TRBJ2-5; cdr3_aa: CASSLRLAGGPFVETQYF; cdr3_nt: TGTGCCAGCAGCTTAAGGCTAGCGGGGGGGCCGTTCGTCGAGACCCAGTACTTC
clone_size: -; d_call: -; v_call: TRBV11-3; j_call: TRBJ2-5; cdr3_aa: CASSSQYQETQYF; cdr3_nt: TGTGCCAGCAGCTCTCAGTACCAAGAGACCCAGTACTTC
clone_size: -; d_call: -; v_call: TRBV6-2/TRBV6-3; j_call: TRBJ1-1; cdr3_aa: CASSYALGGADTEAFF; cdr3_nt: TGTGCCAGCAGTTACGCCTTGGGAGGGGCGGACACTGAAGCTTTCTTT
clone_size: -; d_call: -; v_call: TRBV19; j_call: TRBJ1-1; cdr3_aa: CASRQSLNTEAFF; cdr3_nt: TGTGCCAGTAGACAGAGCTTGAACACTGAAGCTTTCTTT
clone_size: -; d_call: TRBD2; v_call: TRBV5-1; j_call: TRBJ2-3; cdr3_aa: CASSFLAGGLPDTQYF; cdr3_nt: TGCGCCAGCAGCTTCTTAGCGGGGGGGCTCCCAGATACGCAGTATTTT
clone_size: -; d_call: -; v_call: TRBV6-6; j_call: TRBJ1-5; cdr3_aa: CASRPENGQGSQPQHF; cdr3_nt: TGTGCCAGCAGACCGGAAAATGGGCAGGGTAGCCAGCCCCAGCATTTT
clone_size: -; d_call: TRBD1; v_call: TRBV5-1; j_call: TRBJ1-1; cdr3_aa: CASSLAPQGEAFF; cdr3_nt: TGCGCCAGCAGCTTGGCCCCACAGGGGGAAGCTTTCTTT
clone_size: -; d_call: -; v_call: TRBV19; j_call: TRBJ1-2; cdr3_aa: CASSIGGSNYGYTF; cdr3_nt: TGTGCCAGTAGTATAGGAGGCAGCAACTATGGCTACACCTTC
clone_size: -; d_call: -; v_call: TRBV18; j_call: TRBJ1-1; cdr3_aa: CASSPPVGWGDTEAFF; cdr3_nt: TGTGCCAGCTCACCGCCCGTGGGTTGGGGGGACACTGAAGCTTTCTTT
clone_size: -; d_call: TRBD1; v_call: TRBV5-1; j_call: TRBJ1-6; cdr3_aa: CASSLAGTGYSPLHF; cdr3_nt: TGCGCCAGCAGCTTGGCTGGGACAGGGTATTCACCCCTCCACTTT
clone_size: -; d_call: TRBD1; v_call: TRBV18; j_call: TRBJ2-7; cdr3_aa: CASSLGTGLQYF; cdr3_nt: TGTGCCAGCTCACTTGGGACAGGGCTGCAGTACTTC
clone_size: -; d_call: -; v_call: TRBV14; j_call: TRBJ2-3; cdr3_aa: CASSQDRVITDTQYF; cdr3_nt: TGTGCCAGCAGCCAAGACCGAGTAATCACAGATACGCAGTATTTT
clone_size: -; d_call: TRBD1; v_call: TRBV18; j_call: TRBJ2-5; cdr3_aa: CASSPPEGQGRETQYF; cdr3_nt: TGTGCCAGCTCACCACCGGAGGGACAGGGGCGGGAGACCCAGTACTTC
clone_size: -; d_call: TRBD1; v_call: TRBV9; j_call: TRBJ1-6; cdr3_aa: CASRATGDAYNSPLHF; cdr3_nt: TGTGCCAGCAGGGCTACAGGGGATGCCTATAATTCACCCCTCCACTTT
clone_size: -; d_call: -; v_call: TRBV5-1; j_call: TRBJ2-7; cdr3_aa: CASSLAGASYEQYF; cdr3_nt: TGCGCCAGCAGCTTAGCAGGGGCCTCCTACGAGCAGTACTTC
clone_size: -; d_call: TRBD1; v_call: TRBV19; j_call: TRBJ1-2; cdr3_aa: CASSSRQGNNGYTF; cdr3_nt: TGTGCCAGTAGTTCCCGACAGGGCAATAATGGCTACACCTTC
clone_size: -; d_call: -; v_call: TRBV6-5; j_call: TRBJ1-2; cdr3_aa: CASSYSPGRVGTF; cdr3_nt: TGTGCCAGCAGTTACTCACCGGGAAGGGTAGGGACCTTC
clone_size: -; d_call: TRBD1; v_call: TRBV7-2; j_call: TRBJ1-4; cdr3_aa: CASRRDRATNEKLFF; cdr3_nt: TGTGCCAGCAGACGTGACAGGGCAACTAATGAAAAACTGTTTTTT
clone_size: -; d_call: TRBD1; v_call: TRBV30; j_call: TRBJ1-1; cdr3_aa: CAWIPGQGSSQAFF; cdr3_nt: TGTGCCTGGATCCCGGGACAGGGGAGTTCACAAGCTTTCTTT
clone_size: -; d_call: -; v_call: TRBV28; j_call: TRBJ1-5; cdr3_aa: CASSSSRGLQSQHF; cdr3_nt: TGTGCCAGCAGTTCCTCCAGGGGCCTACAGTCCCAGCATTTT
clone_size: -; d_call: -; v_call: TRBV6-5; j_call: TRBJ2-7; cdr3_aa: CASSYISDSYEQYF; cdr3_nt: TGTGCCAGCAGTTACATCTCAGACTCCTACGAGCAGTACTTC